The rows below give T cell receptor beta chains drawn from one sample of a study of blood T cell repertoires in COVID-19. Clones were sequenced by immunoSEQ multiplex PCR, and TCRdb holds only the in-frame ones, with some missing. The sample shows approximately 75,000 clones, 88% of them seen only once. Input material: peripheral blood. The receptors here all came from a man in his fifties with acute or convalescent COVID-19. Each CDR3 is given with its conserved first and last residue.

TRBJ2-5,TRBV9,CASSVEVAAQETQYF
TRBJ2-3,TRBV27,CASNSGGREDTQYF
TRBJ2-3,TRBV5-4,CASSLEEGDTQYF
TRBJ2-2,TRBV5-1,CASSGGQNTGELFF
TRBJ2-3,TRBV5-8,CASSTLAGMTALQDTQYF
TRBJ2-3,TRBV19,CASSHHPTPDTQYF
TRBJ1-3,TRBV25-1,CASSDTGIGNTIYF
TRBJ2-2,TRBV7-9,CASSFGRQALTGELFF
TRBJ1-1,TRBV15,CATARGGWMGTEAFF
TRBJ2-3,TRBV29-1,CSVTSGGAADTQYF
TRBJ1-1,TRBV4-1,CASSQVQGNTEAFF
TRBJ1-2,TRBV19,CASTTGHLPYGYTF
TRBJ1-1,TRBV3-1/TRBV3-2,CASSPDRDTEAFF
TRBJ2-6,TRBV21-1,CASSTSGAGANVLTF
TRBJ2-1,TRBV5-1,CASFLADRGEQFF
TRBJ2-1,TRBV12-1,CASSFVSAYNEQFF
TRBJ2-7,TRBV4-1,CASSQVPTSSYEQYF
TRBJ1-4,TRBV7-9,CASSLGAGFEKLFF
TRBJ2-3,TRBV5-1,CASSLALGGTDTQYF
TRBJ2-7,TRBV11-3,CASSSGGEQYF
TRBJ1-3,TRBV28,CASSSGQQNTIYF
TRBJ2-1,TRBV2,CASRLDSSYNEQFF
TRBJ2-5,TRBV3-1/TRBV3-2,CATHALAGGPETQYF
TRBJ1-2,TRBV5-6,CASSLASFPNYGYTF
TRBJ2-1,TRBV29-1,CSVGTDNEQFF
TRBJ2-7,TRBV5-1,CASSLALTGSSYEQYF
TRBJ1-6,TRBV30,CAWSRGNSPLHF
TRBJ2-3,TRBV6-1,CASSGRLTSSTDTQYF
TRBJ1-1,TRBV7-9,CASSREGGAEAFF
TRBJ2-7,TRBV19,CASSWGLLYEQYF
TRBJ2-5,TRBV10-3,CAISEMAGGGETQYF
TRBJ2-7,TRBV7-9,CASSLPRGKGEQYF
TRBJ1-5,TRBV11-2,CASSLEAVNQPQHF
TRBJ1-5,TRBV7-9,CASSWTGDQPQHF
TRBJ2-1,TRBV7-3,CASSPRGAYNEQFF
TRBJ1-3,TRBV2,CASSGGLSGNTIYF
TRBJ1-1,TRBV21-1,CASSMTARTEAFF